This paragraph covers one T cell receptor (beta chain) sequence. Original data processing: Using reference gene primer amplification, nucleated cell counts were estimated. TCRdb's copy holds only in-frame clones and misses some; the assay was immunoSEQ multiplex PCR. From that table come the V and J calls and clone size; the DNA was used to work out D and trimming. Here the sample spans around 100,000 clones, around four fifths being singletons. This specimen belongs to a study of blood T cell repertoires in COVID-19. About the study: The origin of the acute and convalescent COVID-19 samples was the United States, Italy and Spain. In each case, the material was cDNA or gDNA derived from T cells, B-cell-depleted T cells, or PBMCs.

V was clipped by 0 bases and J by 9 bases; unmatched bases: 19. CDR1 SGHDT and CDR2 YYEEEE come from the germline V gene. The CDR3 length is 19 residues. The chain recombines TRBV5-6 with TRBJ2-1, with 9 bases matching TRBD2. The sample taken for sequencing was peripheral blood. The sequence was collected from a woman between 65 and 79 years old with acute or convalescent COVID-19. This CDR3 reads CASSLDPVASGTRRAEQFF. CDR3 bases: TGTGCCAGCAGCTTGGATCCCGTTGCTAGCGGGACCCGACGGGCTGAGCAGTTCTTC.